This is a list of T cell receptor beta chains from one sample in a study of regulatory T cells in long-lasting Graves disease. TCRdb itself ran the multiplex PCR reads through MiXCR, one entry per CDR3 protein. Here the sample spans 400,000 to 550,000 distinct CDR3 sequences, roughly 15% being singletons. The sample also formed part of further work on T cells in Graves' hyperthyroidism and ophthalmopathy.

Source: peripheral blood mononuclear cells (PBMCs), taken at new diagnosis, from a patient treated with antithyroid drugs. The receptors shown here come from a woman between 25 and 40 years old with Graves disease. CDR3s include the opening cysteine and the closing phenylalanine or tryptophan. A D gene is named only where the DNA matches it firmly. Only some rows state a clone size, as once, few, many or a class for expanded clones.

D gene: -; J gene: TRBJ2-4; clone size: -; V gene: TRBV29-1; CDR3 DNA: TGCAGCGTTGAAGAGGGCAATCTAGCCAAAAACATTCAGTACTTC; CDR3 protein: CSVEEGNLAKNIQYF
D gene: TRBD2; J gene: TRBJ2-1; clone size: -; V gene: TRBV14; CDR3 DNA: TGTGCCAGCAGCCAAGACAAGCGGGAGATGAATGAGCAGTTCTTC; CDR3 protein: CASSQDKREMNEQFF
D gene: -; J gene: TRBJ2-7; clone size: many; V gene: TRBV28; CDR3 DNA: TGTGCCAGCAGTGATCGGGTCCCATCCTACGAGCAGTACTTC; CDR3 protein: CASSDRVPSYEQYF
D gene: -; J gene: TRBJ1-1; clone size: many; V gene: TRBV30; CDR3 DNA: TGTGCCTGGAACACAAGGACTGAAGCTTTCTTT; CDR3 protein: CAWNTRTEAFF
D gene: -; J gene: TRBJ2-5; clone size: many; V gene: TRBV27; CDR3 DNA: TGTGCCAGCAGTTTCGGCCAGGCTCTTCAAGAGACCCAGTACTTC; CDR3 protein: CASSFGQALQETQYF
D gene: -; J gene: TRBJ2-1; clone size: many; V gene: TRBV6-2/TRBV6-3; CDR3 DNA: TGTGCCAGCAGTTTCGAACTAGTGGGCTATGAGCAGTTCTTC; CDR3 protein: CASSFELVGYEQFF
D gene: -; J gene: TRBJ1-5; clone size: -; V gene: TRBV20-1; CDR3 DNA: TGCAGTGCTAGTAGAACAGGGTTTAGGGAGCCCCAGCATTTT; CDR3 protein: CSASRTGFREPQHF
D gene: TRBD1; J gene: TRBJ1-6; clone size: many; V gene: TRBV28; CDR3 DNA: TGTGCCAGCAGTTTGAGGGACAGGTATAATTCACCCCTCCACTTT; CDR3 protein: CASSLRDRYNSPLHF
D gene: -; J gene: TRBJ2-2; clone size: few; V gene: TRBV7-9; CDR3 DNA: TGTGCCAGCAGCTTAAGACCTAGGACCGGGGAGCTGTTTTTT; CDR3 protein: CASSLRPRTGELFF
D gene: -; J gene: TRBJ1-2; clone size: many; V gene: TRBV3-1; CDR3 DNA: TGTGCCAGCAGCCGGGACAATTTCTATGGCTACACCTTC; CDR3 protein: CASSRDNFYGYTF
D gene: TRBD2; J gene: TRBJ2-1; clone size: -; V gene: TRBV5-6; CDR3 DNA: TGTGCCAGCAGCTTGATCGCTAGCGGGACCTACAATGAGCAGTTCTTC; CDR3 protein: CASSLIASGTYNEQFF
D gene: TRBD2; J gene: TRBJ2-2; clone size: many; V gene: TRBV28; CDR3 DNA: TGTGCCAGCAGTTTCCCGGGACTAGCCAGTTCCGGGGAGCTGTTTTTT; CDR3 protein: CASSFPGLASSGELFF
D gene: -; J gene: TRBJ2-1; clone size: many; V gene: TRBV6-1; CDR3 DNA: TGTGCCAGCACCAGACTGAGGGGCCCTCGGACCCATGAGCAGTTCTTC; CDR3 protein: CASTRLRGPRTHEQFF
D gene: TRBD2; J gene: TRBJ2-1; clone size: many; V gene: TRBV5-1; CDR3 DNA: TGCGCCAGCAGCTTGGTACTAGCGGGAGGGGGGGAGCAGTTCTTC; CDR3 protein: CASSLVLAGGGEQFF
D gene: -; J gene: TRBJ2-3; clone size: many; V gene: TRBV28; CDR3 DNA: TGTGCCAGCAGCCCAGAAACGCTGGTGGGTACGCAGTATTTT; CDR3 protein: CASSPETLVGTQYF
D gene: -; J gene: TRBJ2-7; clone size: many; V gene: TRBV11-2; CDR3 DNA: TGTGCCAGCAGCTCAGAAGCCGGGATCTCCTACGAGCAGTACTTC; CDR3 protein: CASSSEAGISYEQYF
D gene: -; J gene: TRBJ1-6; clone size: many; V gene: TRBV5-1; CDR3 DNA: TGCGCCAGCAGCAGGGCGGGCAGGGTTTCCTATAATTCACCCCTCCACTTT; CDR3 protein: CASSRAGRVSYNSPLHF
D gene: -; J gene: TRBJ1-2; clone size: many; V gene: TRBV7-2; CDR3 DNA: TGTGCCAGCAGCTACACTTTTCGGTACACCTTC; CDR3 protein: CASSYTFRYTF
D gene: -; J gene: TRBJ1-6; clone size: few; V gene: TRBV27; CDR3 DNA: TGTGCCACGATGAGGGGGGTGTGGAATTCACCCCTCCACTTT; CDR3 protein: CATMRGVWNSPLHF
D gene: TRBD1; J gene: TRBJ2-1; clone size: many; V gene: TRBV7-9; CDR3 DNA: TGTGCCAGCAGCTTAGGGTGGGGACGGGACAGGGCCGATGAGCAGTTCTTC; CDR3 protein: CASSLGWGRDRADEQFF
D gene: TRBD2; J gene: TRBJ2-5; clone size: -; V gene: TRBV6-2/TRBV6-3; CDR3 DNA: TGTGCCAGCAGTTTTCCATTAGCGGGAGGGGAGACCCAGTACTTC; CDR3 protein: CASSFPLAGGETQYF
D gene: -; J gene: TRBJ2-5; clone size: many; V gene: TRBV7-2; CDR3 DNA: TGTGCCAGCAGCTTAGCTTTAGAAGGGACCCAGTACTTC; CDR3 protein: CASSLALEGTQYF
D gene: -; J gene: TRBJ2-5; clone size: many; V gene: TRBV7-2; CDR3 DNA: TGTGCCAGCAGCCCTCGTCGGGGTCAGACCCAGTACTTC; CDR3 protein: CASSPRRGQTQYF
D gene: -; J gene: TRBJ1-5; clone size: few; V gene: TRBV20-1; CDR3 DNA: TGCAGTGCTAGTAGGGCACGGAGCAATCAGCCCCAGCATTTT; CDR3 protein: CSASRARSNQPQHF
D gene: TRBD2; J gene: TRBJ2-1; clone size: many; V gene: TRBV3-1; CDR3 DNA: TGTGCCAGCAGCCCCAGGGACCCGGGACTAGCGGGAGTTAGCTCCTACAATGAGCAGTTCTTC; CDR3 protein: CASSPRDPGLAGVSSYNEQFF
D gene: -; J gene: TRBJ2-4; clone size: many; V gene: TRBV6-1; CDR3 DNA: TGTGCCAGCAGTGAAAACCGCGTCGGGGTAGCCAAAAACATTCAGTACTTC; CDR3 protein: CASSENRVGVAKNIQYF
D gene: -; J gene: TRBJ2-7; clone size: -; V gene: TRBV3-1; CDR3 DNA: TGTGCCAGCAGCCAATACAGGGGAGGGGAGCAGTACTTC; CDR3 protein: CASSQYRGGEQYF
D gene: -; J gene: TRBJ2-2; clone size: many; V gene: TRBV20-1; CDR3 DNA: TGCAGTGCTAGAGAGGCGGGGACGAACACCGGGGAGCTGTTTTTT; CDR3 protein: CSAREAGTNTGELFF
D gene: -; J gene: TRBJ1-1; clone size: -; V gene: TRBV29-1; CDR3 DNA: TGCAGCGCCCTTCTGGGACCCTACAAAGCTTTCTTT; CDR3 protein: CSALLGPYKAFF
D gene: TRBD1; J gene: TRBJ1-2; clone size: many; V gene: TRBV28; CDR3 DNA: TGCCTCTCCACGGAGGGGACAGCTAACTATGGCTACACCTTC; CDR3 protein: CLSTEGTANYGYTF
D gene: -; J gene: TRBJ2-2; clone size: many; V gene: TRBV18; CDR3 DNA: TGTGCCAGCTCACCACAGGAGATGAGGGGGAACACCGGGGAGCTGTTTTTT; CDR3 protein: CASSPQEMRGNTGELFF
D gene: -; J gene: TRBJ1-2; clone size: many; V gene: TRBV5-1; CDR3 DNA: TGCGCCAGCAGCTTTGGTGGTTCGGCTGGCTACACCTTC; CDR3 protein: CASSFGGSAGYTF